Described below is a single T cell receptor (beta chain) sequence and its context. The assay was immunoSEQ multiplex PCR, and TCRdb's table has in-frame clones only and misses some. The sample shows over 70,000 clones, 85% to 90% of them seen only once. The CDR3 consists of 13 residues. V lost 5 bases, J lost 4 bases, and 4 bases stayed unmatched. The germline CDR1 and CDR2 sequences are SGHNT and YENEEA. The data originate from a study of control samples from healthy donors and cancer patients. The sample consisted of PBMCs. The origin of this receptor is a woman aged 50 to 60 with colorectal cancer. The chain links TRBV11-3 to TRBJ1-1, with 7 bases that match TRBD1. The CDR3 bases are TGTGCCAGCAGCGCAGGGGGGGGCACTGAAGCTTTCTTT. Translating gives CASSAGGGTEAFF.